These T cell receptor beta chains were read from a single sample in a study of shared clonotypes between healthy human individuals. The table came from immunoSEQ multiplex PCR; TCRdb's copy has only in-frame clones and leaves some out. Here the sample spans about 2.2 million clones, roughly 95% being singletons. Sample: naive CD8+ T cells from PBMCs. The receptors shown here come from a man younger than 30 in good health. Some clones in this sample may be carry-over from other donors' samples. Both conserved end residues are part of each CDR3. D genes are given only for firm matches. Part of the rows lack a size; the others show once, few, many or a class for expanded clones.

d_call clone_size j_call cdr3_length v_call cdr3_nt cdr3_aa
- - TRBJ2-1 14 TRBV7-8 TGTGCCAGCAGCCCGGGACTTCTATACAATGAGCAGTTCTTC CASSPGLLYNEQFF
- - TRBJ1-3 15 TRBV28 TGTGCCAGCAGTCCGGGACGAGACACTGGAAACACCATATATTTT CASSPGRDTGNTIYF
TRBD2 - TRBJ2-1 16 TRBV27 TGTGCCAGCAGGTACCGGACTAGCTCGATTGGGTATGAGCAGTTCTTC CASRYRTSSIGYEQFF
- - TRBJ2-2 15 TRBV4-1 TGCGCCAGCAGCCAAGTAAAGGGAGTAGGCGGGGAGCTGTTTTTT CASSQVKGVGGELFF
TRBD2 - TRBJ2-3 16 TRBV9 TGTGCCAGCAGCGTCGTGGCGGGAGGGATGTCAGATACGCAGTATTTT CASSVVAGGMSDTQYF
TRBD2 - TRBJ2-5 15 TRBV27 TGTGCCAGCAGTTTGGGACTAGCGCCGGGGGAGACCCAGTACTTC CASSLGLAPGETQYF
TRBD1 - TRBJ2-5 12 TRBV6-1 TGTGCCAGCTGGGACAGTCGGGAGACCCAGTACTTC CASWDSRETQYF
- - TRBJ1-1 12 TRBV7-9 TGTGCCAGCAGCCCTACTCGAGGGGAAGCTTTCTTT CASSPTRGEAFF
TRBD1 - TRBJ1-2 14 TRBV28 TGTGCCAGCAGCAAGGGACAGGGGAACTATGGCTACACCTTC CASSKGQGNYGYTF
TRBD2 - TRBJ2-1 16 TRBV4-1 TGCGCCAGCAGCCAAGATCCCCTAGCGGGAGCTAATGAGCAGTTCTTC CASSQDPLAGANEQFF
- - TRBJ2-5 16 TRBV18 TGTGCCAGCTCACCTCAAGGGACAACGTACCAAGAGACCCAGTACTTC CASSPQGTTYQETQYF
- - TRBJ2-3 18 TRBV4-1 TGCGCCAGCAGCCAAGCCGCCTTAGCTAAGGACATGAAGGGTACGCAGTATTTT CASSQAALAKDMKGTQYF
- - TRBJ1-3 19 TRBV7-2 TGTGCCAGCAGCCCATCGTCTACCCCCGGGGGAGCCATGAGAAACACCATATATTTT CASSPSSTPGGAMRNTIYF
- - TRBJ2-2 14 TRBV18 TGTGCCAGCTCACCACCCGGGAGCACCGGGGAGCTGTTTTTT CASSPPGSTGELFF
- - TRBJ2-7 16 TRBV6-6 TGTGCCAGCAGTTACCTTACAGGGATGAGTAGGGGCGAGCAGTACTTC CASSYLTGMSRGEQYF
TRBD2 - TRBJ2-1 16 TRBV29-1 TGCAGCTCAACCGCCGGGACTAGCGGCATTGGGGATGAGCAGTTCTTC CSSTAGTSGIGDEQFF
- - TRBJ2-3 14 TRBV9 TGTGCCAGCAGCGCCCGGGGCGGCGGGGATACGCAGTATTTT CASSARGGGDTQYF
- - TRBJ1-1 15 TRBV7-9 TGTGCCAGCAGCTTAGACGGACTCCGGGTAACTGAAGCTTTCTTT CASSLDGLRVTEAFF
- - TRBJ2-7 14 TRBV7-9 TGTGCCAGCAGCTTATCAGGGCGCATCTACGAGCAGTACTTC CASSLSGRIYEQYF
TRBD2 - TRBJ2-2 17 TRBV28 TGTGCCAGCAGACTCCTGGGGGCGGGAGGTAGGACCGGGGAGCTGTTTTTT CASRLLGAGGRTGELFF
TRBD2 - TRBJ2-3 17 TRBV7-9 TGTGCCAGCAGCTTACGTCTTGGACTAGCGGCCACAGATACGCAGTATTTT CASSLRLGLAATDTQYF
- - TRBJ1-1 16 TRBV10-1 TGCGCCAGCAGTGAGTCAGTAGGGCCACCGGGCGCTGAAGCTTTCTTT CASSESVGPPGAEAFF
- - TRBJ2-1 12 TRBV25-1 TGTGCCAGCAGTGACGCGAGGGATGAGCAGTTCTTC CASSDARDEQFF
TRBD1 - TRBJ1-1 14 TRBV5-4 TGTGCCAGCAGCTTTCTCGGGGAGGGGGCCGAAGCTTTCTTT CASSFLGEGAEAFF
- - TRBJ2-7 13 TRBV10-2 TGCGCCAGCAGTGAGAGAGGGGTCCACGAGCAGTACTTC CASSERGVHEQYF
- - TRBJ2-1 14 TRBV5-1 TGCGCCAGCAGCTGGCTGGACTCCTACAATGAGCAGTTCTTC CASSWLDSYNEQFF
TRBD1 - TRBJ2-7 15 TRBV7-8 TGTGCCAGCAGCCCGGGACAGGGGGATGGGTACGAGCAGTACTTC CASSPGQGDGYEQYF
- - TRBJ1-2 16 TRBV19 TGTGCCAGTAGTATACAAAGGGCGCCCGACATCTATGGCTACACCTTC CASSIQRAPDIYGYTF
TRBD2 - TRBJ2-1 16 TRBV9 TGTGCCAGCAGCGTAGGTCTAGCGGGCTCCTACAATGAGCAGTTCTTC CASSVGLAGSYNEQFF
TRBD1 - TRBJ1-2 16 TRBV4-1 TGCGCCAGCAGCCACCCGGGACAGGGAGGTTTCTATGGCTACACCTTC CASSHPGQGGFYGYTF
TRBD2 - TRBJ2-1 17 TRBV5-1 TGCGCCAGCAGCTTGTTCATAGCGGGAGGGGCCTACAATGAGCAGTTCTTC CASSLFIAGGAYNEQFF
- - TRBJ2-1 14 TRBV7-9 TGTGCCAGCAGCTCGGTGACTCTATACAATGAGCAGTTCTTC CASSSVTLYNEQFF
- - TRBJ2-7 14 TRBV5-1 TGCGCCAGCAGCTTGAGGCAAACCGGGGGCGAGCAGTACTTC CASSLRQTGGEQYF
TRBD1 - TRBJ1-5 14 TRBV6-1 TGTGCCAGCACCGGGGGCTTGGACAGGGCAGCCCAGCATTTT CASTGGLDRAAQHF
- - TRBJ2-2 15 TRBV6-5 TGTGCCAGCACCCCCAGGCACTCTAACACCGGGGAGCTGTTTTTT CASTPRHSNTGELFF
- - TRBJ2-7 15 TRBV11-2 TGTGCCAGCAGCTTCCGGTCCACCCTCTGGGGCGAGCAGTACTTC CASSFRSTLWGEQYF
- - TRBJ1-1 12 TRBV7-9 TGTGCCAGCAGCTCACCCTTAGGTGAAGCTTTCTTT CASSSPLGEAFF
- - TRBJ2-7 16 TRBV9 TGTGCCAGCAGCGTAGAAGGGTCCTCAGTCCCCTACGAGCAGTACTTC CASSVEGSSVPYEQYF
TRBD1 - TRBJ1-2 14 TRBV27 TGTGCCAGCAGTCTAGGACAGGGGTTTTATGGCTACACCTTC CASSLGQGFYGYTF
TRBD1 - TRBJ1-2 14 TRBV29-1 TGCAGCGTTAGGACAGGGGCGGGCGACTATGGCTACACCTTC CSVRTGAGDYGYTF
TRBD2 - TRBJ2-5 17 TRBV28 TGTGCCAGCAGTGCCGCTCCGGGACTAGCGGGAGAAGAGACCCAGTACTTC CASSAAPGLAGEETQYF
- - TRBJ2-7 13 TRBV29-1 TGCAGCGTTGAAGCGGATCCCCCCTACGAGCAGTACTTC CSVEADPPYEQYF
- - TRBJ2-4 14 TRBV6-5 TGTGCCAGCAGTTATCAGACGGACTCAAACATTCAGTACTTC CASSYQTDSNIQYF
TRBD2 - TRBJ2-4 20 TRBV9 TGTGCCAGCAGCGGACAACCGGGACTAGCGGGAGCCCAAGCCAAAAACATTCAGTACTTC CASSGQPGLAGAQAKNIQYF
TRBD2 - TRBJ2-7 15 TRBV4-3 TGCGCCAGCAGCCAGGGACTAGCCCTTTTCTACGAGCAGTACTTC CASSQGLALFYEQYF
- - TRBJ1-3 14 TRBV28 TGTGCCAGCAGTTTGCGGTCTGGTGGAAACACCATATATTTT CASSLRSGGNTIYF
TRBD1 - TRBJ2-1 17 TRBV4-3 TGCGCCAGCAGTCCTGATCCGGAGACAGGGGGCGAGGATGAGCAGTTCTTC CASSPDPETGGEDEQFF
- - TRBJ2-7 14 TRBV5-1 TGCGCCAGCAGCTTGGATGGCAGGCCCGACGAGCAGTACTTC CASSLDGRPDEQYF
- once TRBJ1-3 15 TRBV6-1 TGTGCCAGCAGTGCTACGGCGAACTCTGGAAACACCATATATTTT CASSATANSGNTIYF
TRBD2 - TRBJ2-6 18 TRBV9 TGTGCCAGCAGCGTAGTGCTAGCGGAGCGGTCTGGGGCCAACGTCCTGACTTTC CASSVVLAERSGANVLTF
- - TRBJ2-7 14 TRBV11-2 TGTGCCAGCAGCTTTGGGTCAGGGGGGTTCGAGCAGTACTTC CASSFGSGGFEQYF
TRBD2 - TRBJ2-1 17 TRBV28 TGTGCCAGCAGTTTTAGCCTAGCGGGAGGGCCAGGCAATGAGCAGTTCTTC CASSFSLAGGPGNEQFF
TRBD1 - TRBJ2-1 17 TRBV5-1 TGCGCCAGCAGCTTGGATCCAAGGGACAGAGACTACAATGAGCAGTTCTTC CASSLDPRDRDYNEQFF
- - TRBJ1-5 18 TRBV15 TGTGCCACCAGCAGAGAGGCAGGTTTGGGGCACGAGGTTCAGCCCCAGCATTTT CATSREAGLGHEVQPQHF
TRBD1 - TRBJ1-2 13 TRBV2 TGTGCCAGTCTGGGACAGGGGGCATATGGCTACACCTTC CASLGQGAYGYTF
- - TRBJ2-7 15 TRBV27 TGTGCCAGCAGCCCCAGGGGGGGACCCCTGCGCGAGCAGTACTTC CASSPRGGPLREQYF
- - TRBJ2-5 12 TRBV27 TGTGCCAGCAGTTCACCCAAGGCGACCCAGTACTTC CASSSPKATQYF
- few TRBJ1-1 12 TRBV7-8 TGTGCCAGCAGCTATGTGGGCACTGAAGCTTTCTTT CASSYVGTEAFF
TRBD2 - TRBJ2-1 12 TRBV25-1 TGTGCCAGCAGTCGGCTAGCGGATGAGCAGTTCTTC CASSRLADEQFF
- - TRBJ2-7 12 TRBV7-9 TGTGCCAGCAGCTCCCACCCCTACGAGCAGTACTTC CASSSHPYEQYF